The 4 T cell receptor beta chains listed next were all sequenced from one sample in a study of blood T cell repertoires in COVID-19. Generated by immunoSEQ multiplex PCR, the TCRdb table keeps only in-frame clones and is missing some. The table has fewer than 450,000 clones, more than 70% seen once. The sample was PBMCs or T cells enriched from blood (not recorded which). These receptors were taken from a woman between 18 and 29 years old who had recovered from COVID-19.

V and J are TRBV21-1 and TRBJ2-7; whether TRBD2, the table's D call, matches the DNA was not checked. TRBV21-1 is shown as a pseudogene. CDR3 length equals 18 residues. The chain's CDR3 is CASRRTLAGRLPTYEQYF. In DNA, the CDR3 is TGTGCCAGCAGGAGAACGCTAGCGGGGCGCCTTCCCACCTACGAGCAGTACTTC.

V gene TRBV7-2 combines with J gene TRBJ1-3, with 7 bases fitting TRBD1. There are 15 residues in the CDR3. Germline V gives CDR1 SGHTA, CDR2 FQGNSA. V lost 4 bases to trimming and J lost 0 bases; unmatched junction nucleotides: 3. This chain's CDR3 is CASSSTGPSGNTIYF. CDR3 nucleotide sequence: TGTGCCAGCAGCTCGACAGGGCCCTCTGGAAACACCATATATTTT.

This chain uses TRBV6-6 with TRBJ1-1; the D is unclear. V was clipped by 6 bases and J by 4 bases, with 18 bases between them. Germline CDR1 reads MNHNY; CDR2 reads SVGAGI (reference sequence). The CDR3 has 15 amino acids. CDR3 residues: CASSYNPPLFTEAFF. DNA of the CDR3: TGTGCCAGCAGCTATAACCCTCCGTTGTTCACTGAAGCTTTCTTT.

The V gene is TRBV9, the J gene TRBJ2-3; D is perhaps TRBD1 (5 bases). The length of the CDR3 is 13 residues. V lost 3 bases and J lost 6, with 11 bases in between. The germline V gene has CDR1 SGDLS and CDR2 YYNGEE. The CDR3 reads CASSEQVPDTQYF. Here the CDR3 DNA reads TGTGCCAGCAGCGAACAGGTTCCCGATACGCAGTATTTT.